This T cell receptor (beta chain) derives from a study of blood T cell repertoires in COVID-19 (dated by TCRdb to about 2020). Regarding the complete study: Collaborator samples came from the United States, Italy and Spain and covered acute and convalescent phases of COVID-19. The prospective study material was composed of cDNA or gDNA derived from T cells, B-cell-depleted T cells, or PBMCs. The dataset comprised deeply sampled blood TCRbeta repertoires from subjects exposed to, actively infected with, or recovered from COVID-19. The repertoires were released in a freely available public database meant as a resource for research on the immune response to SARS-CoV-2. Samples came from the ongoing ImmuneRACE study (first 160 participants) plus 1,254 subjects from 6 global collaborators. The sample metadata nearly always contained a de-identified subject ID, COVID-19 status, age in years and sex. HLA class I and class II types, where available, came from metadata supplied by the sample provider rather than from assay-based typing.

The V and J ends are trimmed by 5 bases and 7 bases, leaving 14 bases between them. From a lookup of the germline V gene, CDR1 and CDR2 are MDHEN and SYDVKM. Spanning cysteine to phenylalanine, the CDR3 consists of 13 amino acids. Only the CDR3 portion is preserved as DNA: 39 bases, with reading frame beginning at the first base. This clone was detected only once. Its cognate antigen has yet to be identified. No base quality information exists; no much larger clone differs at one position. TCRbeta CDR3 regions were amplified from genomic DNA by means of the immunoSEQ Assay, a bias-controlled multiplex PCR. Processing in the source paper ran as follows. The number of nucleated cells in each sample was estimated from the amplification of reference gene primers within the assay. To quantify the absolute abundance of each unique TCRbeta CDR3 rearrangement, sequence reads were collapsed and filtered. Productive Simpson clonality was computed per sample as the square root of Simpson's diversity index over productive rearrangements. Here the immuneACCESS table is served through TCRdb, limited to in-frame sequences with V and J called. Missing clones are a known gap in these copies; in checked studies unresolved V genes cover under half, and the rest lacks a known reason. D and trimming come from the DNA, and the V and J calls and clone size come from that table. The sample has approximately 200,000 clones on record, about 87% of them singletons. The top ten hold roughly 1.7% of the sample.

Collaborating institutions collected whole blood in K2EDTA tubes following their own protocols. For TCRbeta analysis, collaborators shipped samples as frozen whole blood, isolated PBMCs, or DNA extracted from either of those sample types. The investigation overall reported the following: The amount of clinical and demographic metadata varied by source and participant and was provided uncurated.

The sequence came from an older man with acute or convalescent COVID-19. Source material: peripheral blood. The chain is encoded by TRBV28 joined to TRBJ1-2, with the D gene uncertain. The DNA reads TGTGCCAGCAGTAAGAGTAGCCGGAGTGGCTACACCTTC. It translates to CASSKSSRSGYTF.